Included here is one T cell receptor beta chain sequence, with context. The target antigen is unknown. Germline V gene sequence: CDR1 SNHLY, CDR2 FYNNEI. V shed 3 bases and J 0 bases; nucleotides not matched to a gene: 0. The CDR3 is made up of 16 amino acids. This sample stems from a study of vaccination and CD4 T cells after COVID-19. About the study: Convalescent patients, SARS-CoV-2 positive by nasal swab PCR, comprised under ten mild cases and one severe case.

Cultured CD4+ T cell DNA underwent sequencing with the Oncomine TCR Beta short-read assay. Genomic DNA was isolated from CD4+ T cells that had been cultured. A single record per CDR3 protein comes from TCRdb applying MiXCR to the PCR reads. Among over 6,500 distinct CDR3 sequences listed, about 68% were seen once. Treatment in this sample: roughly 10-day PBMC culture with coronavirus spike peptide pools or control peptides (ViraFEST assay). TCRs were sequenced by ViraFEST after antigen-specific T cells had been expanded with peptide pools. Study-wide findings and caveats: Early post-infection timepoints were not included, and relatively few convalescent patients were studied.

Sequenced: CD4+ T cells from blood, cultured in vitro. The rearrangement uses TRBV2 and TRBJ2-3; 13 bases line up with TRBD2. The receptor comes from a human donor who had recovered from COVID-19. CDR3 sequence reads: CASSEGLAGSTDTQYF. The CDR3 DNA sequence: TGTGCCAGCAGTGAGGGACTAGCGGGGAGCACAGATACGCAGTATTTT.